This T cell receptor beta chain was identified in a study of cytomegalovirus exposure and HLA in healthy donors. The primer mix had 60 Vbeta and 13 Jbeta primers. Clones were read by immunoSEQ multiplex PCR, and TCRdb kept only the in-frame ones, dropping some. The sample consists of roughly 110,000 clones, around 85% of them appearing once. The CDR3 is made up of 15 amino acids. J is TRBJ1-1 and V is TRBV21-1. TRBV21-1 is a pseudogene locus. The sample comprised PBMCs. The TCR sequence derives from a young man in good health and CMV-seronegative. For the CDR3, the DNA is TGTGCCAGCAGCAAAGAAACAGCGGCGAACACTGAAGCTTTCTTT. It specifies CASSKETAANTEAFF.